Each of the 22 T cell receptor beta chains below was sequenced from the same sample in a study of radiotherapy plus CTLA-4 blockade in lung cancer. Libraries were prepared by immunoSEQ multiplex PCR; TCRdb keeps only in-frame clonotypes and omits some of them. The sample has approximately 100,000 clones, approximately 81% seen once. This material consisted of peripheral blood, taken from a patient treated with radiotherapy plus ipilimumab. The receptors were gathered from a human donor with non-small cell lung cancer that progressed on radiotherapy plus ipilimumab. Some clones in this sample may be carry-over from other donors' samples.

This CDR3 is CAIRDRLSYEQYF. The CDR3 DNA is TGTGCCATCAGGGACAGGTTATCATACGAGCAGTACTTC. V and J are TRBV10-3 and TRBJ2-7, with 7 nucleotides matching TRBD1. This CDR3 spans 13 amino acids. Germline CDR1 ENHRY, CDR2 SYGVKD. J was trimmed by 4 bases and V by 6 bases; bases with no gene match: 6.

The chain links TRBV9 to TRBJ2-5; TRBD1 agrees at 7 bases. With V trimmed by 1 base and J by 4 bases, 7 bases remained unmatched. This CDR3 has 15 residues. The germline V gene has CDR1 SGDLS and CDR2 YYNGEE. The CDR3 nucleotides are TGTGCCAGCAGCGTAAGAAGTTCAGGGGGAGAGACCCAGTACTTC. Translating it yields CASSVRSSGGETQYF.

For the CDR3, the DNA is TGTGCCACGAAGCGGGCGAACACTGAAGCTTTCTTT. This codes for CATKRANTEAFF. This chain uses TRBV28 with TRBJ1-1; D is unclear. The CDR3 is made up of 12 amino acids. CDR1 is MDHEN, CDR2 SYDVKM, per germline. V was trimmed by 10 bases and J by 1 base, leaving 10 bases between them.

This clone was observed a single time. The chain uses TRBV5-5 and TRBJ1-1; TRBD1 aligns across 8 bases. J lost 2 bases, V lost 5 bases, and 5 bases had no gene match. Germline-derived CDR1 and CDR2 are SGHKS and YYEKEE (reference sequence). The CDR3 covers 14 residues. The CDR3 region has the DNA TGTGCCAGCAGTACAGGACAGGGTAACACTGAAGCTTTCTTT. This encodes CASSTGQGNTEAFF.

This clone appeared once. The chain has TRBV19 and TRBJ2-7; D may be TRBD1 (5 bases). V was shortened by 3 bases and J by 1 base, with 10 bases between the two germline ends. The CDR3 length is 14 residues. Germline V gene data show CDR1 as LNHDA and CDR2 as SQIVND (reference sequence). The CDR3 reads CASSIARDSYEQYF. CDR3 DNA: TGTGCCAGTAGTATCGCCAGGGATTCCTACGAGCAGTACTTC.

V gene TRBV28 combines with J gene TRBJ2-1; D might be TRBD2 (7 bases). From germline, CDR1 is MDHEN and CDR2 SYDVKM. Trimming took 2 bases from V and 4 from J, leaving 12 bases between them. There are 15 residues in the CDR3. The CDR3 sequence: CASSLRGAVYNEQFF. The CDR3 nucleotides are TGTGCCAGCAGTTTACGGGGGGCAGTGTACAATGAGCAGTTCTTC.

This chain joins TRBV9 and TRBJ2-3, with 9 bases fitting TRBD1. Germline CDR1 and CDR2: SGDLS and YYNGEE. J gave up 7 bases and V 4 bases, and 16 bases lay outside the gene matches. The CDR3 sequence is 17 residues long. The CDR3 DNA reads TGTGCCAGCAGCCGGCCCACAGGGGGCGCCGAAGGACATACGCAGTATTTT. Protein: CASSRPTGGAEGHTQYF.

The V call is TRBV4-2, the J call TRBJ1-1, with unresolved D. With 0 bases removed from V and 3 bases from J, the gap between germline ends came to 11 bases. CDR3 length: 15 amino acids. From germline, CDR1 is LGHNA and CDR2 YNFKEQ. The CDR3 region is CASSQDTSGDTEAFF. The CDR3 DNA sequence: TGTGCCAGCAGCCAAGATACGAGCGGGGACACTGAAGCTTTCTTT.

V is TRBV5-6 and J is TRBJ2-1; TRBD1 matches 7 bases. V lost 0 bases to trimming and J lost 12 bases; unmatched junction nucleotides: 6. This CDR3 has 13 residues. CDR1 is SGHDT and CDR2 is YYEEEE in the germline V gene. CDR3: CASSLGQGVRQFF. The CDR3 bases are TGTGCCAGCAGCTTGGGGCAGGGGGTTCGGCAGTTCTTC.

CDR3 sequence: CASSLVQLRGNGYTF. The DNA for the CDR3 is TGTGCCAGCAGCTTGGTACAGCTTCGGGGAAATGGCTACACCTTC. The chain employs TRBV5-4 and TRBJ1-2; D gene ambiguous. V shed 0 bases and J shed 6 bases, with 15 bases lying between them. Per the germline V gene, CDR1 is SGHNT and CDR2 is YYREEE (reference sequence). The CDR3 is made up of 15 amino acids. The whole variable domain, remainder taken from reference TRBV5-4 and TRBJ1-2, is ETGVTQSPTHLIKTRGQQVTLRCSSQSGHNTVSWYQQALGQGPQFIFQYYREEENGRGNFPPRFSGLQFPNYSSELNVNALELDDSALYLCASSLVQLRGNGYTFGSGTRLTVV.

V usage is TRBV7-3 and J usage is TRBJ2-5; D may be TRBD1 (5 bases). V was trimmed by 3 bases and J by 2 bases, leaving 10 bases between them. Germline V CDR1 and CDR2: SGHTA, FQGTGA. CDR3 length: 14 residues. The DNA of the CDR3 is TGTGCCAGCAGCTTTGCAGGGAATCAAGAGACCCAGTACTTC. Translation: CASSFAGNQETQYF.

This CDR3 is CASSPWGDLNFHF. DNA of the CDR3: TGCGCCAGCAGCCCATGGGGTGATTTAAACTTCCACTTT. The chain uses TRBV5-1 and TRBJ1-6; D gene ambiguous. This CDR3 comprises 13 residues. From germline, CDR1 is SGHRS and CDR2 YFSETQ. Trimming shortened V by 4 bases and J by 17 bases, and 19 bases separated the two germline ends.

V gene TRBV7-9 combines with J gene TRBJ1-1; 7 nucleotides align to TRBD1. The CDR3 has 15 amino acids. CDR1 and CDR2 (germline): SEHNR, FQNEAQ (reference sequence). The trim removed 3 bases at V and 1 base at J, leaving 5 bases unmatched. CDR3 residues: CASSFKTGRNTEAFF. In nucleotides, the CDR3 is TGTGCCAGCAGCTTCAAGACAGGGAGGAACACTGAAGCTTTCTTT. Based on the CDR3 plus reference TRBV7-9 and TRBJ1-1, the full variable domain is DTGVSQNPRHKITKRGQNVTFRCDPISEHNRLYWYRQTLGQGPEFLTYFQNEAQLEKSRLLSDRFSAERPKGSFSTLEIQRTEQGDSAMYLCASSFKTGRNTEAFFGQGTRLTVV.

V gene TRBV29-1 combines with J gene TRBJ1-1; TRBD1 is a possible D gene (5 bases). Trimming stripped 7 bases from V and 4 bases from J, with 19 bases between. Germline-derived CDR1 and CDR2 are SQVTM and ANQGSEA. The CDR3 loop spans 14 amino acids. The DNA for the CDR3 is TGCAGCGCTCCTAAAACGGGGGGATCCACTGAAGCTTTCTTT. It specifies CSAPKTGGSTEAFF.

The chain employs TRBV5-6 and TRBJ1-5; D ambiguous. This CDR3 is built from 14 residues. Germline V CDR1 and CDR2: SGHDT, YYEEEE. V shed 1 base and J shed 9 bases, with 14 bases lying between them. The CDR3 sequence is CASSLMGQVRPQHF. The CDR3 bases are TGTGCCAGCAGCTTGATGGGCCAGGTGAGGCCCCAGCATTTT.

This chain connects TRBV5-1 to TRBJ1-6; D perhaps matches TRBD1 (6 bases). Germline values: CDR1 SGHRS, CDR2 YFSETQ. This CDR3 has 14 amino acids. The V end lost 4 bases, the J end lost 8 bases, and 13 bases lay between the germline ends. CDR3 in amino acids: CASSIQGEYSPLHF. CDR3 DNA sequence: TGCGCCAGCAGCATACAGGGTGAGTATTCACCCCTCCACTTT.

This chain links TRBV4-3 with TRBJ2-7; the match to TRBD2 covers 11 bases. V lost 0 bases and J lost 2; bases outside the gene matches: 9. This CDR3 is built from 18 residues. CDR1 and CDR2 (germline): LGHNA, YSLEER. CDR3 sequence (DNA): TGCGCCAGCAGCCAAGAGCTCTTTAGCGGGGGGGACCCCTACGAGCAGTACTTC. Its translation is CASSQELFSGGDPYEQYF.

The genes are TRBV11-2 and TRBJ1-2; D remains unclear. The V and J ends lost 4 bases and 6 bases respectively, with 9 bases between them. The CDR3 spans 12 residues. From germline, CDR1 is SGHAT and CDR2 FQNNGV. Here the CDR3 reads CASSWAGDGYTF. The CDR3 nucleotides read TGTGCCAGCAGCTGGGCAGGTGATGGCTACACCTTC.

This clone was detected once. This sequence joins TRBV2 and TRBJ2-7; D is perhaps TRBD1 (6 bases). V lost 3 bases, J lost 4 bases, and 13 bases lay in between. The CDR3 spans 14 residues. Germline V gene data show CDR1 as SNHLY and CDR2 as FYNNEI. CDR3: CASSERGSGYEQYF. CDR3 bases: TGTGCCAGCAGTGAGAGGGGGAGCGGATACGAGCAGTACTTC.

As DNA, the CDR3 is TGTGCCAGCAGCTTTGTTGGGGGGCTAACTGAAGCTTTCTTT. This sequence encodes CASSFVGGLTEAFF. The rearrangement joins TRBV11-2 to TRBJ1-1, with D possibly being TRBD1 (6 bases). Trimming removed 3 bases from V and 5 bases from J, with 13 bases in between. There are 14 residues in the CDR3. Germline loops: CDR1 SGHAT, CDR2 FQNNGV.

The chain recombines TRBV5-8 with TRBJ1-3; the D is unclear. Trimming pared 0 bases from V and 4 bases from J, leaving 11 bases between. The CDR3 spans 15 residues. Germline assignment: CDR1 SGHTS and CDR2 YDEGEE. The chain's CDR3 is CASSLDAGRGNTIYF. CDR3 bases: TGTGCCAGCAGCTTGGATGCGGGAAGGGGAAACACCATATATTTT.

Notes on this clone: An end of the junction does not agree with germline; a read error may underlie this. V gene TRBV7-7 combines with J gene TRBJ2-3; tentative D call: TRBD2 (6 bases). This CDR3 has 17 residues. Germline assignment: CDR1 SSHAT and CDR2 FNYEAQ (reference sequence). The CDR3 nucleotides are TGTGCTAGCAGCTTTGGCCCGGGGCGGGGAGACACAGATACGCAGTATTTT. Amino acids: CASSFGPGRGDTDTQYF.